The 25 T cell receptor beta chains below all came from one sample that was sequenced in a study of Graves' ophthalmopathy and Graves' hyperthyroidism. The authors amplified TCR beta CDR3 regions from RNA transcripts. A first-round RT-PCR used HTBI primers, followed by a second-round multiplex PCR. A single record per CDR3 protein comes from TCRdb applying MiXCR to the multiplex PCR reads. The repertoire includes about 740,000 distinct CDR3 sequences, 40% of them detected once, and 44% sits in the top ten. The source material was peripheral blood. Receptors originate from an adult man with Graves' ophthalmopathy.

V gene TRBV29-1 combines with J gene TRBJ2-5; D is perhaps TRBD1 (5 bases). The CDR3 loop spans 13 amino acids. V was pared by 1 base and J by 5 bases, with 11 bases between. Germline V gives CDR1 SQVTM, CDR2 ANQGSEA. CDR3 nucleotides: TGCAGCGTTGAAGGTGGTAAGGGGGAGACCCAGTACTTC. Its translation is CSVEGGKGETQYF.

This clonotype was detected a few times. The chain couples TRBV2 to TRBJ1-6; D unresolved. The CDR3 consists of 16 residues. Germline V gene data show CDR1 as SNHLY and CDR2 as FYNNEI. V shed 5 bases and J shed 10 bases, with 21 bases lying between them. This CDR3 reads CASSFRRVPLGSPLHF. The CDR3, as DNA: TGTGCCAGCAGTTTCCGGAGGGTTCCCCTTGGATCACCCCTCCACTTT.

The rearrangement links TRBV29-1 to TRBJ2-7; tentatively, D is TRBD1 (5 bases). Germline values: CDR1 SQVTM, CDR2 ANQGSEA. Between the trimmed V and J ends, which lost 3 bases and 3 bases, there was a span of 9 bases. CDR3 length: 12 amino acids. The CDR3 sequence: CSVDEQGYEQYF. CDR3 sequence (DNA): TGCAGCGTTGATGAGCAGGGCTACGAGCAGTACTTC.

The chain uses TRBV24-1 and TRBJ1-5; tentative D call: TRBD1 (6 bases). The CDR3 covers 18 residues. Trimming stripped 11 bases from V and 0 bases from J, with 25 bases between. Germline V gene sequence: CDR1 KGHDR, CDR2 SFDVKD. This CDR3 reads CASRFRRRGTYSNQPQHF. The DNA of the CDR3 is TGTGCCAGCAGATTTCGTCGCAGGGGCACGTATAGCAATCAGCCCCAGCATTTT.

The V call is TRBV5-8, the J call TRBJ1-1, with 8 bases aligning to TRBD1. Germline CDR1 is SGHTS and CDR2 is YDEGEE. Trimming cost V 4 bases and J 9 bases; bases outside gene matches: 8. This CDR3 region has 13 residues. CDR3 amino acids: CASSRSDRVQAFF. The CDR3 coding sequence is TGTGCCAGCAGCCGATCGGACAGGGTTCAAGCTTTCTTT.

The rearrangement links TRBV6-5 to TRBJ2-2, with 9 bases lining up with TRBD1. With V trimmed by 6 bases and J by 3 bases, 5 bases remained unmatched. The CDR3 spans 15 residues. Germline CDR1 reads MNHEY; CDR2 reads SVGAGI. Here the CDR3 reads CASRTGGVHTGELFF. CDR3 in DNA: TGTGCCAGCAGGACAGGGGGGGTTCACACCGGGGAGCTGTTTTTT.

The CDR3 sequence: CASSESSGYNQPQHF. In DNA, the CDR3 is TGTGCCAGCAGTGAGTCTTCGGGATACAATCAGCCCCAGCATTTT. The chain combines TRBV2 with TRBJ1-5; D call uncertain. The V gene's germline CDR1 is SNHLY and CDR2 FYNNEI. Trimming left V 3 bases short and J 3 bases short, with 12 bases between. The CDR3 spans 15 residues.

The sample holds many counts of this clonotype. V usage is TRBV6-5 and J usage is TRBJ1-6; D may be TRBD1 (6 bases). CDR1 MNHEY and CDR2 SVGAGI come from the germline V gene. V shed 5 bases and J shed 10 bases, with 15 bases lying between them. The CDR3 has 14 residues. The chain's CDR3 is CASSAPGTTSPLHF. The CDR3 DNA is TGTGCCAGCAGTGCACCCGGGACAACATCACCCCTCCACTTT.

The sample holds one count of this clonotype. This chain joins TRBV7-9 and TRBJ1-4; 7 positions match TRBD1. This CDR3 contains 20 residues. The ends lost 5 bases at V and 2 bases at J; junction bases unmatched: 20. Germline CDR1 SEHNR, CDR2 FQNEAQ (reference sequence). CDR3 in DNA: TGTGCCAGCAGCGATAACAGGGGCGACTTCGGAATGGGGACTAATGAAAAACTGTTTTTT. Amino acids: CASSDNRGDFGMGTNEKLFF.

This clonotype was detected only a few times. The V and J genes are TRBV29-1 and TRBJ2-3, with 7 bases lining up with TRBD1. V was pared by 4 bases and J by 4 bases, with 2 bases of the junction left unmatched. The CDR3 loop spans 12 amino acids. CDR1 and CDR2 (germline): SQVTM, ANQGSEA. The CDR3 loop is CSVGDSPDTQYF. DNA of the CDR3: TGCAGCGTTGGGGACAGTCCAGATACGCAGTATTTT.

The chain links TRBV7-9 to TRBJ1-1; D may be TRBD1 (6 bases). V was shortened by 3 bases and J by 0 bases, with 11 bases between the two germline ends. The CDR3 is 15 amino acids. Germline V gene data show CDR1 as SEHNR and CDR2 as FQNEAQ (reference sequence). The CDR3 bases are TGTGCCAGCAGCTTCCAGGGGAGGATGAACACTGAAGCTTTCTTT. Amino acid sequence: CASSFQGRMNTEAFF.

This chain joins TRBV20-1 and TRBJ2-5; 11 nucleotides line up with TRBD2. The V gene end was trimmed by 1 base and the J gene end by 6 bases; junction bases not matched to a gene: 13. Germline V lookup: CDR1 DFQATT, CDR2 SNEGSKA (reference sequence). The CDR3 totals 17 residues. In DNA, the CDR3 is TGCAGTGCTAGAGGACCAACAATGACTAGCGGGGCTAAGACCCAGTACTTC. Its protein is CSARGPTMTSGAKTQYF.

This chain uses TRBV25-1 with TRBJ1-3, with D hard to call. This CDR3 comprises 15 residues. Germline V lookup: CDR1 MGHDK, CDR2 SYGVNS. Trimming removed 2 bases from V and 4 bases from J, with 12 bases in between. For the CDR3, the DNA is TGTGCCAGCAGTGAAGTTGGAGGGCGAGGAAACACCATATATTTT. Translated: CASSEVGGRGNTIYF.

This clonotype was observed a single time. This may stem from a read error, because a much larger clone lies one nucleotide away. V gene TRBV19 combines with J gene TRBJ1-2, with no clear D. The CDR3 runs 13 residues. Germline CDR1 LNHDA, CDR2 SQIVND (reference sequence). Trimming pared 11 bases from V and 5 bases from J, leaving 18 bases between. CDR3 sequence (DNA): TGTGCCTGTAAGACTACAGCGATTTATGGCTACACCTTC. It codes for CACKTTAIYGYTF.

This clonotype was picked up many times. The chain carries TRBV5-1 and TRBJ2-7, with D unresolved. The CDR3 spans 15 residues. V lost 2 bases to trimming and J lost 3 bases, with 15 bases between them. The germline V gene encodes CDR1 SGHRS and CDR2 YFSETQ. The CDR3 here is CASSFTQGRIYEQYF. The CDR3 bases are TGCGCCAGCAGCTTTACTCAAGGACGGATCTACGAGCAGTACTTC.

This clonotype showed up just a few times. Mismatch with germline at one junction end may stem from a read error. CDR3 in amino acids: CATSGTQETQYF. The CDR3 DNA is TGTGCCACCAGTGGAACCCAAGAGACCCAATACTTC. The chain recombines TRBV10-3 with TRBJ2-5; D ambiguous. Per germline, CDR1 ENHRY and CDR2 SYGVKD. The CDR3 spans 12 residues.

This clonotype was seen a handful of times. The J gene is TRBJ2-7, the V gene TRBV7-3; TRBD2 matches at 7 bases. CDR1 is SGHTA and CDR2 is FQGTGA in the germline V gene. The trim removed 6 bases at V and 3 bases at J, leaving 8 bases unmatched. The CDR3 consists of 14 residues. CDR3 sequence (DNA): TGTGCCAGCAGGCTCTTGGGAGGGAACTACGAGCAGTACTTC. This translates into CASRLLGGNYEQYF.

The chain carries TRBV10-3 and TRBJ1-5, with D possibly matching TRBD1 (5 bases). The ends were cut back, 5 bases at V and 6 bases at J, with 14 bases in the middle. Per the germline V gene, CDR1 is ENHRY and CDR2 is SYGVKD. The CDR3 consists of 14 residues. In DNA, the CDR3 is TGTGCCATCAGTTACTCGAGAGGGGTTCAGCCCCAGCATTTT. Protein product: CAISYSRGVQPQHF.

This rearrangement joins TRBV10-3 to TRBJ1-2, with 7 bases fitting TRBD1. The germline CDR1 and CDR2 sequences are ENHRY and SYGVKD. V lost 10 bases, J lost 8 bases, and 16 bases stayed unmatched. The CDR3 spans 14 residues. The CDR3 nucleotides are TGTGCCAGCATCGGGACAGCGAGCCCGGGAGGCTACACCTTC. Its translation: CASIGTASPGGYTF.

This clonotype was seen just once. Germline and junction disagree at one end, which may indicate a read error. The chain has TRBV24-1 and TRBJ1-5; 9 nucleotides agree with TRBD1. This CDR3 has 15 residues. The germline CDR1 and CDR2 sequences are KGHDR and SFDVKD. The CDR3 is CASSPRGQGHQPQHF. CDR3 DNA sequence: TGTGCCAGCAGTCCACGCGGACAGGGGCATCAGCCCCAGCATTTT.

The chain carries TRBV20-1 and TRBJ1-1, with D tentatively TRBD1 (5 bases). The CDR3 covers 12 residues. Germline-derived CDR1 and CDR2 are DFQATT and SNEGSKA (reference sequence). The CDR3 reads CSALSRDTEAFF. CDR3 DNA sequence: TGCAGCGCCCTAAGCAGGGACACTGAAGCTTTCTTT.

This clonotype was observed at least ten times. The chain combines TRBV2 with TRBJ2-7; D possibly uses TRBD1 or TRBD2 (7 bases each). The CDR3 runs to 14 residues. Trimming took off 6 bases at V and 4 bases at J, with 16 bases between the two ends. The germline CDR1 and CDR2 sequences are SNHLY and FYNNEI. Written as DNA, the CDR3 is TGTGCCAGCAGCGGCCAGGGGGGGGATTACGAGCAGTACTTC. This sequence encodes CASSGQGGDYEQYF.

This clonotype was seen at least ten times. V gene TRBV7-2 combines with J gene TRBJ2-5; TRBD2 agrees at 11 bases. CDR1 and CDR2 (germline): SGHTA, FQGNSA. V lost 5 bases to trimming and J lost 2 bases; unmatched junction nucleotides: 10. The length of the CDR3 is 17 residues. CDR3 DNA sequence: TGTGCCAGCAGCATTCGGTATGGGACTAGCGGACAAGAGACCCAGTACTTC. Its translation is CASSIRYGTSGQETQYF.

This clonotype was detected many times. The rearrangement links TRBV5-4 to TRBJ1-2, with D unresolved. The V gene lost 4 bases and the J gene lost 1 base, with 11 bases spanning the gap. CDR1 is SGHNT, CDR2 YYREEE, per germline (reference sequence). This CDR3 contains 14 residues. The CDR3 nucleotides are TGTGCCAGCAGCCCCGGAGGCGGTAACTATGGCTACACCTTC. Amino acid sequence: CASSPGGGNYGYTF.

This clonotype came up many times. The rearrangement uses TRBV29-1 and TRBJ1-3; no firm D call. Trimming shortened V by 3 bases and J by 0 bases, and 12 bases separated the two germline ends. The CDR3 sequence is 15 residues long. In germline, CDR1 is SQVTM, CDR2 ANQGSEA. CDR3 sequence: CSVDHGPYSGNTIYF. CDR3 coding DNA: TGCAGCGTTGACCACGGACCATACTCTGGAAACACCATATATTTT.